These 16 T cell receptor beta chains were all obtained from the same sample, sequenced in a study of T cells expressing NK-cell markers (TCRdb year 2020). The library was generated by 5' RACE. Sequencing was carried out with an Illumina HiSeq 2000. After the reads were reprocessed by TCRdb, one entry was made per CDR3 protein sequence, with no DNA. This sample's clone table shows roughly 170,000 distinct CDR3 sequences. The ten largest clones add up to approximately 18% of the sample. Sequenced input: blood T cells: a sorted CD56 or NKG2C T cell subset, CD4+ or CD8+ T cells, or bulk PBMC T cells (not recorded which). Receptor source: a woman between 18 and 69 years old in good health.

CDR3 loop: CASREGRVSRTDTQYF. The chain links TRBV12-3 or TRBV12-4 to TRBJ2-3; TCRdb lists TRBD2, though no DNA is available to test this call. The CDR3 is made up of 16 amino acids.

The V and J genes are TRBV7-2 and TRBJ2-7; TCRdb's D gene call, TRBD1, goes unchecked for lack of DNA. In germline, CDR1 is SGHTA, CDR2 FQGNSA. This CDR3 comprises 15 residues. CDR3: CASSLAQGGLHEQYF.

The chain recombines TRBV5-5 with TRBJ2-5; the TCRdb call, TRBD2, lacks DNA for checking. The CDR3 totals 17 residues. Looked up from germline, CDR1 is SGHKS and CDR2 is YYEKEE (reference sequence). The CDR3 reads CASKPRGLTALQETQYF. Full variable domain (rest looked up from reference TRBV5-5 and TRBJ2-5): DAGVTQSPTHLIKTRGQQVTLRCSPISGHKSVSWYQQVLGQGPQFIFQYYEKEERGRGNFPDRFSARQFPNYSSELNVNALLLGDSALYLCASKPRGLTALQETQYFGPGTRLLVL.

The gene calls are TRBV27 and TRBJ2-6; TCRdb returns TRBD1, unconfirmable since there is no DNA. Germline values: CDR1 MNHEY, CDR2 SMNVEV (reference sequence). This CDR3 spans 19 amino acids. The CDR3 is CASTLDFRQLRPGANVLTF.

The V and J genes are TRBV20-1 and TRBJ2-1; there is no DNA to check the TCRdb D call of TRBD2. The CDR3 covers 17 residues. CDR1 is DFQATT, CDR2 SNEGSKA, per germline (reference sequence). The CDR3: CSARSAGGPLSYNEQFF.

The rearrangement joins TRBV3-1 to TRBJ1-1; TCRdb returns TRBD1, unconfirmable since there is no DNA. The germline V gene has CDR1 LGHDT and CDR2 YNNKEL (reference sequence). The CDR3 extends over 17 amino acids. CDR3: CASSQDLRGMGDTEAFF.

The genes are TRBV24-1 and TRBJ2-1; TCRdb gives TRBD2 as the D gene, but with no DNA this cannot be confirmed. The CDR3 covers 16 residues. Germline CDR1 is KGHDR and CDR2 is SFDVKD. CDR3 sequence: CATSDHRLDGDNEQFF.

V and J are TRBV7-8 and TRBJ1-3. CDR1 is SGHVS and CDR2 is FQNEAQ in the germline V gene. The length of the CDR3 is 16 residues. The CDR3 sequence is CASSLVDPATGNTIYF.

The J gene is TRBJ2-5, the V gene TRBV20-1; TCRdb selects TRBD2, and the lack of DNA leaves this call unchecked. There are 15 residues in the CDR3. CDR1 and CDR2 (germline): DFQATT, SNEGSKA (reference sequence). CDR3 protein: CSAGPSGGAQETQYF.

This chain connects TRBV20-1 to TRBJ2-1; as DNA is missing, the TRBD2 call by TCRdb cannot be tested. Germline V lookup: CDR1 DFQATT, CDR2 SNEGSKA (reference sequence). There are 18 residues in the CDR3. The CDR3 protein is CSARDHGGSSGYYNEQFF.

V gene TRBV27 combines with J gene TRBJ1-5; with no DNA, the TCRdb D assignment of TRBD1 cannot be verified. Germline-derived CDR1 and CDR2 are MNHEY and SMNVEV (reference sequence). There are 12 residues in the CDR3. The CDR3 sequence: CASSFPGTPQHF.

This chain joins TRBV7-8 and TRBJ2-2. Germline V lookup: CDR1 SGHVS, CDR2 FQNEAQ. The CDR3 extends over 15 amino acids. The CDR3 loop is CASSLGISVTGELFF.

The chain combines TRBV7-8 with TRBJ2-2; the D call from TCRdb, TRBD1, cannot be confirmed without DNA. CDR3 length: 15 residues. CDR1 and CDR2 (germline): SGHVS, FQNEAQ. The CDR3 spells CASSFGGPRTGELFF.

The J gene is TRBJ1-5, the V gene TRBV3-1. This CDR3 contains 15 residues. CDR1 is LGHDT and CDR2 is YNNKEL in the germline V gene (reference sequence). The CDR3 sequence is CASSQDVGYGQPQHF.

The J gene is TRBJ2-7, the V gene TRBV5-1; TCRdb reports TRBD1, a call that lacks DNA to check it against. Germline assignment: CDR1 SGHRS and CDR2 YFSETQ. This CDR3 comprises 15 residues. The CDR3 region is CASSLAKDRPYEQYF.

The chain carries TRBV3-1 and TRBJ2-7; TCRdb's D gene call, TRBD2, goes unchecked for lack of DNA. Germline CDR1 reads LGHDT; CDR2 reads YNNKEL (reference sequence). This CDR3 is built from 15 residues. CDR3 sequence: CASSQDVLVPLEQYF.